The clone carrying this T cell receptor (beta chain) was counted between two and nine times. Its antigen is undetermined. The data derive from a study of T cell repertoires in cytomegalovirus infection. One entry per CDR3 protein results from TCRdb running MiXCR on the reads. The sample holds roughly 120,000 distinct CDR3 sequences, about 32% seen once. The CDR3 loop spans 16 amino acids. Germline V gene sequence: CDR1 SGHDT, CDR2 YYEEEE. V lost 3 bases and J lost 0, with 15 bases in between. The sample consisted of CD8+ T cells from cultured PBMCs, taken from culture after CMV antigen stimulation. The V gene is TRBV5-6, the J gene TRBJ1-1; the D gene is possibly TRBD1 (6 bases). This clonotype was sampled from a human donor in good health (CMV status not recorded). Some clones in this sample may be carry-over from other donors' samples. The DNA of the CDR3 is TGTGCCAGCAGCTACCCGGGACATACGATGAACACTGAAGCTTTCTTT. Residues: CASSYPGHTMNTEAFF. Looking up the rest from reference TRBV5-6 and TRBJ1-1 gives the full variable domain: DAGVTQSPTHLIKTRGQQVTLRCSPKSGHDTVSWYQQALGQGPQFIFQYYEEEERQRGNFPDRFSGHQFPNYSSELNVNALLLGDSALYLCASSYPGHTMNTEAFFGQGTRLTVV.